This entry is about one TCR beta chain. Its antigen is not known. Sequencing libraries made from TCR beta cDNA carried unique molecular identifiers. Researchers reported around 510,000 cDNA molecules coming from around 1 to 9.1 million T cells. TCRdb analysed the PCR reads with MiXCR anew, one entry per CDR3 protein. This table holds roughly 700,000 distinct CDR3 sequences, about 32% found once. The ends were cut back, 1 base at V and 7 bases at J, with 14 bases in the middle. The CDR3 consists of 15 residues. In germline, CDR1 is SGHTA, CDR2 FQGNSA. The data derive from a study of post-analysis software for immune sequencing data. In the study overall: Patients had relapsing-remitting, secondary progressive or progressive-relapsing multiple sclerosis; some lacked subtype. Study-level points and caveats: People with multiple sclerosis had a significantly lower normalized Chao1 diversity than controls did. F-measure co-clustering was strong for batch-matched samples. TRBV5-6, TRBV5-1 and TRBV20-1 belonged to a set of a handful of TRBV segments that were more frequent in patients than controls.

The source of this sequence is a girl under 18 with multiple sclerosis. The sequenced material came from blood. The J gene is TRBJ2-1, the V gene TRBV7-2; D may be TRBD1 (5 bases). Written as DNA, the CDR3 is TGTGCCAGCAGCTTAGTGGCATCAGGGTGTAATGAGCAGTTCTTC. Translating gives CASSLVASGCNEQFF.